Here is one TCR beta chain with its context. Time point defined: baseline, week 1 (first vaccination visit). Stated treatment: pre-vaccination baseline after standard-of-care therapy. Every donor had a new WHO grade 3 or 4 astrocytoma that was IDH1-mutant, with loss of nuclear ATRX. Some clones are missing from TCRdb's copy, which holds only in-frame ones; the method was immunoSEQ multiplex PCR. The table shows approximately 54,000 clones, with 80% to 90% occurring only once. The germline V and J ends were trimmed by 4 bases and 0 bases, with 10 bases remaining between them. The germline CDR1 and CDR2 sequences are SGHDT and YYEEEE. The CDR3 spans 14 residues. The data are from a study of a mutant IDH1 vaccine in newly diagnosed glioma. Study-level background: Before enrollment, the patients had been treated with radiotherapy alone, temozolomide alone, or both together. Most of them had received both.

The sequencing here drew on PBMCs, taken from a glioma patient treated with radiotherapy, temozolomide or both. The rearrangement uses TRBV5-6 and TRBJ1-2; D is undetermined. The TCR was taken from a man aged 18 to 35 with glioma. DNA for the CDR3: TGTGCCAGCAGCCCAACACAGACTAACTATGGCTACACCTTC. Encoded protein: CASSPTQTNYGYTF.